This passage covers 28 T cell receptor beta chains from one sample sequenced in a study of response to subunit inactivated influenza vaccine. TCRdb re-called the RT-PCR reads through MiXCR, storing one row per CDR3 protein. The data show about 650,000 distinct CDR3 sequences, about a sixth seen once. This sample comprised PBMCs from blood, obtained 11 to 12 days after vaccination. The receptors shown here come from a man aged 50 to 60 who received an inactivated influenza vaccine.

The V and J genes are TRBV20-1 and TRBJ2-3; tentative D call: TRBD1 (6 bases). Trimming pared 7 bases from V and 2 bases from J, leaving 16 bases between. CDR3 length: 14 amino acids. CDR1 is DFQATT and CDR2 is SNEGSKA in the germline V gene (reference sequence). The CDR3 reads CSGPGRTVTDTQYF. The CDR3 region has the DNA TGCAGTGGACCGGGCAGGACAGTCACAGATACGCAGTATTTT.

This sequence joins TRBV3-1 and TRBJ1-5, with 7 positions matching TRBD1. Per the germline V gene, CDR1 is LGHDT and CDR2 is YNNKEL (reference sequence). V shed 4 bases and J 0 bases; nucleotides not matched to a gene: 6. This CDR3 spans 16 amino acids. CDR3 DNA sequence: TGTGCCAGCAGCCCTACCGGGACAGTTAGCAATCAGCCCCAGCATTTT. Translating gives CASSPTGTVSNQPQHF.

There are a few counts of this clonotype. The V gene is TRBV12-3 or TRBV12-4, the J gene TRBJ2-1, with a weak D call TRBD1 (6 bases). CDR3 length: 13 amino acids. Trimming left V 3 bases short and J 12 bases short, with 15 bases between. The CDR3 protein is CASSFEQGTGQFF. The CDR3 DNA reads as TGTGCCAGCAGTTTTGAGCAGGGGACGGGGCAGTTCTTC.

The chain employs TRBV19 and TRBJ2-1; TRBD2 is a possible D gene (6 bases). Trimming pared 1 base from V and 4 bases from J, leaving 17 bases between. The CDR3 has 17 residues. Germline V gives CDR1 LNHDA, CDR2 SQIVND (reference sequence). The CDR3 nucleotides are TGTGCCAGTAGTATAGGATTGCGAGCGGGTCTATACAATGAGCAGTTCTTC. It codes for CASSIGLRAGLYNEQFF.

In this sample, this clonotype turned up a few times. The chain is built from TRBV11-2 and TRBJ2-7, with TRBD2 matching over 11 bases. Germline trimming cut 6 bases from V and 2 bases from J; bases unmatched to any gene: 9. Germline loops: CDR1 SGHAT, CDR2 FQNNGV. The CDR3 extends over 16 amino acids. The CDR3 DNA reads as TGTGCCAGCAGGACAAATAGCGGGAGGGCAACCTACGAGCAGTACTTC. It specifies CASRTNSGRATYEQYF.

This clonotype was recorded a few times. This sequence joins TRBV12-3 or TRBV12-4 and TRBJ1-2, with D perhaps TRBD1 (5 bases). Between the trimmed V and J ends, which lost 6 bases and 8 bases, there was a span of 13 bases. The CDR3 is 12 amino acids. CDR3 residues: CASSHRDLGYTF. The CDR3, as DNA: TGTGCCAGCAGCCACCGGGACCTAGGCTACACCTTC.

This clonotype was detected a few times. The chain has TRBV7-8 and TRBJ2-2; a weak D match, TRBD1 (6 bases). Germline-derived CDR1 and CDR2 are SGHVS and FQNEAQ. Trimming pared 7 bases from V and 4 bases from J, leaving 13 bases between. This CDR3 spans 14 amino acids. In nucleotides, the CDR3 is TGTGCCAGCATCACCGGGACAACCACCGGGGAGCTGTTTTTT. Translated: CASITGTTTGELFF.

This clonotype was detected a few times. This chain joins TRBV5-1 and TRBJ1-1; D not resolved. The V end was cut by 1 base, the J end by 1 base, with 5 bases between. In germline, CDR1 is SGHRS, CDR2 YFSETQ. CDR3 size: 13 residues. CDR3 protein: CASSLNTNTEAFF. The CDR3 region has the DNA TGCGCCAGCAGCTTGAACACGAACACTGAAGCTTTCTTT.

The genes are TRBV24-1 and TRBJ1-5; TRBD1 might be the D (5 bases). This CDR3 is built from 15 residues. Trimming cost V 5 bases and J 4 bases, with 14 bases left between them. CDR1 and CDR2 from the germline V gene are KGHDR and SFDVKD. The CDR3 nucleotides read TGTGCCACCAGTGGTCCCGGGACTCAGAATCAGCCCCAGCATTTT. Translation: CATSGPGTQNQPQHF.

The chain uses TRBV29-1 and TRBJ2-1; 11 nucleotides agree with TRBD1. The CDR3 length is 12 residues. Losses at the gene ends were 6 bases for V and 8 bases for J; bases not matched to a gene: 3. CDR1 SQVTM and CDR2 ANQGSEA come from the germline V gene. CDR3 protein: CSVGQGADEQFF. DNA of the CDR3: TGCAGCGTAGGACAGGGGGCAGATGAGCAGTTCTTC.

This rearrangement joins TRBV12-3 or TRBV12-4 to TRBJ2-7; TRBD1 might be the D (5 bases). The CDR3 totals 15 residues. Trimming took off 2 bases at V and 6 bases at J, with 17 bases between the two ends. DNA of the CDR3: TGTGCCAGCAGTTTAACCACAGGCGTATCGGTCGAGCAGTACTTC. This encodes CASSLTTGVSVEQYF.

This clonotype was observed once. V gene TRBV10-3 combines with J gene TRBJ2-7; possibly TRBD1 for D (5 bases). The CDR3 spans 12 residues. Per the germline V gene, CDR1 is ENHRY and CDR2 is SYGVKD. Trimming left V 6 bases short and J 0 bases short, with 6 bases between. CDR3 residues: CAIRDNSYEQYF. The CDR3 DNA reads as TGTGCCATCAGGGACAACTCCTACGAGCAGTACTTC.

This clonotype was picked up many times. This chain links TRBV7-2 with TRBJ2-2; maybe TRBD2 (7 bases). The CDR3 has 14 amino acids. Germline V CDR1 and CDR2: SGHTA, FQGNSA. Trimming removed 7 bases at V and 4 bases at J, with 13 bases between. This CDR3 is CASKGGPSTGELFF. The CDR3 region has the DNA TGTGCCAGCAAGGGGGGGCCAAGCACCGGGGAGCTGTTTTTT.

This clonotype occurred a few times. The V call is TRBV20-1, the J call TRBJ2-1, with 10 bases identical to TRBD2. The CDR3 spans 16 residues. The germline gives CDR1 DFQATT, CDR2 SNEGSKA (reference sequence). The junction had 7 bases not matched to a gene; V was cut back by 4 bases and J by 1 base. CDR3 in DNA: TGCAGTGCTACATATAGCGGGAGGCTGTCCTACAATGAGCAGTTCTTC. This codes for CSATYSGRLSYNEQFF.

This clonotype has more than one count but fewer than ten. The rearrangement links TRBV28 to TRBJ1-5; no reliable D call. Germline lookup yields CDR1 MDHEN and CDR2 SYDVKM. Deletions cut 1 base from V and 0 bases from J, with 4 bases between. The CDR3 spans 14 residues. Here the CDR3 reads CASSLFDSNQPQHF. The CDR3 DNA is TGTGCCAGCAGTTTATTTGATAGCAATCAGCCCCAGCATTTT.

This clonotype has a handful of counts. This chain connects TRBV6-2 or TRBV6-3 to TRBJ1-2, with 7 bases fitting TRBD1. The CDR3 runs 14 residues. Germline assignment: CDR1 MNHEY and CDR2 SVGEGT. V lost 2 bases to trimming and J lost 4 bases; unmatched junction nucleotides: 4. This CDR3 reads CASSYPGQTYGYTF. In DNA, the CDR3 is TGTGCCAGCAGTTACCCGGGACAGACCTATGGCTACACCTTC.

The table lists this clonotype with many counts. The chain couples TRBV6-2 or TRBV6-3 to TRBJ2-1, with 7 nucleotides matching TRBD1. The CDR3 is 15 amino acids. The V gene end was trimmed by 2 bases and the J gene end by 3 bases; junction bases not matched to a gene: 4. CDR1 and CDR2 from the germline V gene are MNHEY and SVGEGT. CDR3 bases: TGTGCCAGCAGTTACAACAGGGGCATCTACAATGAGCAGTTCTTC. It specifies CASSYNRGIYNEQFF.

This chain links TRBV20-1 with TRBJ2-3; 8 bases fit TRBD1. The V gene's germline CDR1 is DFQATT and CDR2 SNEGSKA (reference sequence). This CDR3 comprises 15 residues. The J segment lost 2 bases and the V segment lost 3 bases, leaving 7 bases of the junction unmatched. In nucleotides, the CDR3 is TGCAGTGCTAGGCTCGCCAGGGGGCTCACAGATACGCAGTATTTT. Its protein product is CSARLARGLTDTQYF.

This chain links TRBV28 with TRBJ2-7; 7 positions agree with TRBD1. The CDR3 has 14 residues. The germline V gene encodes CDR1 MDHEN and CDR2 SYDVKM. Trimming took 6 bases from V and 2 from J; bases not matched to a gene: 7. Written as DNA, the CDR3 is TGTGCCAGCAGCCTGACAGGGTTAACCTACGAGCAGTACTTC. Its protein is CASSLTGLTYEQYF.

This clonotype came up a few times. CDR3 sequence (DNA): TGTGCCAGCAGACGACAAATAGGGCGTGTACGGGAAAGCACAGATACGCAGTATTTT. Amino acids: CASRRQIGRVRESTDTQYF. The V gene is TRBV6-2 or TRBV6-3, the J gene TRBJ2-3, with D possibly matching TRBD2 (5 bases). The CDR3 length is 19 residues. V lost 6 bases, J lost 0 bases, and 25 bases lay in between. Germline CDR1 reads MNHEY; CDR2 reads SVGEGT.

The chain couples TRBV9 to TRBJ2-7; D not resolved. The V gene's germline CDR1 is SGDLS and CDR2 YYNGEE. This CDR3 is 13 amino acids long. V was pared by 4 bases and J by 2 bases, with 10 bases between. The CDR3 sequence is CASSPPGTYEQYF. CDR3 sequence (DNA): TGTGCCAGCAGCCCGCCAGGCACCTACGAGCAGTACTTC. The full variable domain, rest sourced from reference TRBV9 and TRBJ2-7, is DSGVTQTPKHLITATGQRVTLRCSPRSGDLSVYWYQQSLDQGLQFLIQYYNGEERAKGNILERFSAQQFPDLHSELNLSSLELGDSALYFCASSPPGTYEQYFGPGTRLTVT.

A few counts support this clonotype. The chain carries TRBV7-6 and TRBJ1-1; D is possibly TRBD1 (5 bases). The germline V gene encodes CDR1 SGHVS and CDR2 FNYEAQ. This CDR3 comprises 13 residues. V was pared by 5 bases and J by 4 bases, with 11 bases between. CDR3 sequence (DNA): TGTGCCAGCAGCACACTTGGGACCACTGAAGCTTTCTTT. This gives the protein CASSTLGTTEAFF.

The rearrangement joins TRBV20-1 to TRBJ2-2; D is unresolved. Trimming removed 3 bases from V and 6 bases from J, with 8 bases in between. This CDR3 has 12 amino acids. Germline-derived CDR1 and CDR2 are DFQATT and SNEGSKA (reference sequence). This CDR3 reads CSASSPPGELFF. The DNA of the CDR3 is TGCAGTGCTAGTAGCCCCCCCGGGGAGCTGTTTTTT.

This clonotype occurred a few times. The chain is built from TRBV20-1 and TRBJ2-1; 7 positions match TRBD1. This CDR3 spans 15 amino acids. The ends lost 6 bases at V and 7 bases at J; junction bases unmatched: 15. Germline V gene sequence: CDR1 DFQATT, CDR2 SNEGSKA (reference sequence). CDR3 sequence (DNA): TGCAGTGCCACGCTGCCGGGACAGCCTTTTAATGAGCAGTTCTTC. It encodes CSATLPGQPFNEQFF.

This clonotype was seen a handful of times. The chain combines TRBV5-5 with TRBJ2-7; D gene ambiguous. From germline, CDR1 is SGHKS and CDR2 YYEKEE (reference sequence). V gave up 4 bases and J gave up 1 base, with 18 bases separating them. This CDR3 comprises 16 residues. This chain's CDR3 is CASSPAAALVSYEQYF. The CDR3 bases are TGTGCCAGCAGCCCCGCGGCGGCCCTGGTTTCCTACGAGCAGTACTTC. Looking up the rest from reference TRBV5-5 and TRBJ2-7 gives the full variable domain: DAGVTQSPTHLIKTRGQQVTLRCSPISGHKSVSWYQQVLGQGPQFIFQYYEKEERGRGNFPDRFSARQFPNYSSELNVNALLLGDSALYLCASSPAAALVSYEQYFGPGTRLTVT.

This rearrangement joins TRBV3-1 to TRBJ2-2, with TRBD2 matching 12 bases. Germline V gene lookup returns CDR1 LGHDT and CDR2 YNNKEL (reference sequence). J gave up 0 bases and V 4 bases, and 15 bases lay outside the gene matches. This CDR3 region has 21 residues. This chain's CDR3 is CASSPFRLAGETLANTGELFF. For the CDR3, the DNA is TGTGCCAGCAGCCCCTTTCGACTAGCGGGGGAAACCCTCGCGAACACCGGGGAGCTGTTTTTT. The full variable domain, rest sourced from reference TRBV3-1 and TRBJ2-2, is DTAVSQTPKYLVTQMGNDKSIKCEQNLGHDTMYWYKQDSKKFLKIMFSYNNKELIINETVPNRFSPKSPDKAHLNLHINSLELGDSAVYFCASSPFRLAGETLANTGELFFGEGSRLTVL.

The chain recombines TRBV5-1 with TRBJ2-5; 9 bases align to TRBD1. Germline CDR1 and CDR2: SGHRS and YFSETQ. CDR3 length: 16 residues. J was trimmed by 2 bases and V by 4 bases; bases with no gene match: 9. CDR3 in DNA: TGCGCCAGCAGCCCGGGGTGGGGACAGGGACAAGAGACCCAGTACTTC. Protein sequence: CASSPGWGQGQETQYF.

On this clonotype itself: Compared with germline, one end of the junction differs, possibly owing to a read error. The rearrangement uses TRBV6-1 and TRBJ1-1; 10 bases agree with TRBD1. There are 14 residues in the CDR3. In germline, CDR1 is MNHNS, CDR2 SASEGT. The CDR3 loop is CASSRTGGNTEVFF. The CDR3 nucleotides read TGTGCCAGCAGCCGGACAGGGGGGAACACTGAAGTTTTCTTT.